Following are 31 T cell receptor beta chains from one sample sequenced in a study of T cell responses to AZD1222 COVID-19 vaccine. Repertoires were generated with immunoSEQ multiplex PCR, while TCRdb's copy carries only in-frame clones and drops some. The data hold roughly 99,000 clones, with about 89% observed a single time. The source material was peripheral blood, sampled on day 0 of AZD1222 vaccination. These receptors originate from an adult in good health.

The rearrangement links TRBV9 to TRBJ1-3, with D possibly being TRBD1 (6 bases). The CDR3 is made up of 15 amino acids. CDR1 and CDR2 from the germline V gene are SGDLS and YYNGEE. Trimming took off 0 bases at V and 5 bases at J, with 12 bases between the two ends. CDR3 DNA sequence: TGTGCCAGCAGCGTAGACAGGGAGGGAAGAAACACCATATATTTT. Translation gives CASSVDREGRNTIYF.

The rearrangement joins TRBV5-5 to TRBJ1-2; a weak D match, TRBD1 (5 bases). From germline, CDR1 is SGHKS and CDR2 YYEKEE (reference sequence). V was trimmed by 2 bases and J by 7 bases, leaving 12 bases between them. The CDR3 covers 13 residues. The CDR3 here is CASSLRGEGGYTF. The CDR3 nucleotides are TGTGCCAGCAGCTTAAGAGGGGAGGGTGGCTACACCTTC.

This chain joins TRBV9 and TRBJ2-7, with D possibly matching TRBD1 (7 bases). This CDR3 has 16 residues. CDR1 and CDR2 (germline): SGDLS, YYNGEE. With 0 bases removed from V and 4 bases from J, the gap between germline ends came to 17 bases. The CDR3 DNA sequence: TGTGCCAGCAGCGTAGCACCCGGAGGGGGCCCATACGAGCAGTACTTC. It codes for CASSVAPGGGPYEQYF.

This chain joins TRBV5-1 and TRBJ2-3; the D gene is possibly TRBD2 (6 bases). The CDR3 spans 16 residues. Trimming stripped 5 bases from V and 5 bases from J, with 21 bases between. CDR1 and CDR2 (germline): SGHRS, YFSETQ. As DNA, the CDR3 is TGCGCCAGCAGTTTTACGGGGGTTGGCGGGAAAGATACGCAGTATTTT. Its translation is CASSFTGVGGKDTQYF. Full variable domain (outside the CDR3, taken from reference TRBV5-1 and TRBJ2-3): KAGVTQTPRYLIKTRGQQVTLSCSPISGHRSVSWYQQTPGQGLQFLFEYFSETQRNKGNFPGRFSGRQFSNSRSEMNVSTLELGDSALYLCASSFTGVGGKDTQYFGPGTRLTVL.

V and J are TRBV5-4 and TRBJ2-1; D is perhaps TRBD1 (6 bases). Trimming took 0 bases from V and 0 from J, leaving 7 bases between them. The germline CDR1 and CDR2 sequences are SGHNT and YYREEE (reference sequence). This CDR3 region has 15 residues. CDR3 coding DNA: TGTGCCAGCAGCTTGGGGACAGACTCCTACAATGAGCAGTTCTTC. This encodes CASSLGTDSYNEQFF.

This chain joins TRBV10-3 and TRBJ2-6; possible D gene TRBD1, 6 bases. Germline values: CDR1 ENHRY, CDR2 SYGVKD. The CDR3 extends over 19 amino acids. V lost 11 bases and J lost 2, with 28 bases in between. CDR3 nucleotides: TGTGCCGCCACCGGAACAGGGAATCATCAAGGTCCTGGGGCCAACGTCCTGACTTTC. This codes for CAATGTGNHQGPGANVLTF.

The chain employs TRBV27 and TRBJ1-5, with 7 bases aligning to TRBD1. The V gene end was trimmed by 7 bases and the J gene end by 4 bases; junction bases not matched to a gene: 7. The CDR3 extends over 14 amino acids. Per the germline V gene, CDR1 is MNHEY and CDR2 is SMNVEV (reference sequence). CDR3 loop: CASTIGGPNQPQHF. CDR3 DNA sequence: TGTGCCAGCACCATAGGGGGCCCTAATCAGCCCCAGCATTTT.

This clone appeared a few times. The limits of the CDR3 on the DNA are not certain, so only TCRdb's listed CDR3 is given. The chain joins TRBV27 to TRBJ1-1; the listed D gene, TRBD1, was not tested against the DNA. The CDR3 sequence runs 13 residues, both termini included. CDR1 is MNHEY and CDR2 is SMNVEV in the germline V gene (reference sequence). The CDR3 region is CASIPQGAGKLSF.

The rearrangement uses TRBV24-1 and TRBJ2-3, with D hard to call. Germline V lookup: CDR1 KGHDR, CDR2 SFDVKD. The length of the CDR3 is 14 residues. Between the trimmed V and J ends, which lost 5 bases and 1 base, there was a span of 9 bases. The CDR3 DNA reads TGTGCCACCAGTGGGAACCTTCGCACAGATACGCAGTATTTT. This sequence encodes CATSGNLRTDTQYF.

The chain carries TRBV5-1 and TRBJ1-2, with 9 bases identical to TRBD1. The J segment lost 3 bases and the V segment lost 5 bases, leaving 8 bases of the junction unmatched. The germline V gene encodes CDR1 SGHRS and CDR2 YFSETQ. The CDR3 is made up of 15 amino acids. In DNA form, the CDR3 reads TGCGCCAGCAGTCCCGGGGGACAGGGTCACTATGGCTACACCTTC. It translates to CASSPGGQGHYGYTF.

This rearrangement joins TRBV15 to TRBJ1-6; 7 bases fit TRBD1. This CDR3 is built from 16 residues. V dropped 5 bases and J dropped 7; count of bases not matched to a gene: 11. Germline V gene lookup returns CDR1 LNHNV and CDR2 YYDKDF (reference sequence). In DNA form, the CDR3 reads TGTGCCACCAGCGTCGATACAGGGGCCGCAAATTCACCCCTCCACTTT. This translates into CATSVDTGAANSPLHF.

This rearrangement joins TRBV6-2 or TRBV6-3 to TRBJ1-1; perhaps TRBD1 as D (5 bases). V lost 5 bases and J 1 base, leaving 17 bases between the germline ends. CDR1 and CDR2 (germline): MNHEY, SVGEGT. The CDR3 spans 16 residues. The CDR3 is CASSRPLAGRNTEAFF. Written as DNA, the CDR3 is TGTGCCAGCAGTCGCCCACTGGCAGGGAGGAACACTGAAGCTTTCTTT.

The chain has TRBV7-8 and TRBJ1-5; the match to TRBD1 covers 8 bases. Losses at the gene ends were 1 base for V and 1 base for J; bases not matched to a gene: 3. This CDR3 has 16 residues. CDR1 is SGHVS and CDR2 is FQNEAQ in the germline V gene. In DNA, the CDR3 is TGTGCCAGCAGCTTAGGGTCAGGGGGCAGCAATCAGCCCCAGCATTTT. This sequence encodes CASSLGSGGSNQPQHF.

J is TRBJ1-6 and V is TRBV19; D might be TRBD1 (5 bases). V was trimmed by 3 bases and J by 9 bases, leaving 9 bases between them. Germline assignment: CDR1 LNHDA and CDR2 SQIVND (reference sequence). This CDR3 contains 13 residues. The CDR3 loop is CASSIGGSSPLHF. CDR3 DNA sequence: TGTGCCAGTAGTATTGGGGGGTCTTCACCCCTCCACTTT.

The CDR3 sequence is CASSLVQRSYEQYF. DNA of the CDR3: TGTGCCAGCAGCTTAGTCCAGCGGAGCTACGAGCAGTACTTC. This chain links TRBV7-2 with TRBJ2-7; a possible D gene is TRBD2 (5 bases). The CDR3 has 14 residues. Germline V lookup: CDR1 SGHTA, CDR2 FQGNSA. Deletions cut 1 base from V and 3 bases from J, with 10 bases between. Supplemented by reference TRBV7-2 and TRBJ2-7, the full variable domain reads GAGVSQSPSNKVTEKGKDVELRCDPISGHTALYWYRQSLGQGLEFLIYFQGNSAPDKSGLPSDRFSAERTGGSVSTLTIQRTQQEDSAVYLCASSLVQRSYEQYFGPGTRLTVT.

The chain combines TRBV18 with TRBJ1-1, with unresolved D. The V gene lost 3 bases and the J gene lost 4 bases, with 9 bases spanning the gap. Germline CDR1 and CDR2: KGHSH and LQKENI. The CDR3 sequence is 13 residues long. The CDR3 region has the DNA TGTGCCAGCTCACCTAGAGAGCCCACTGAAGCTTTCTTT. As protein: CASSPREPTEAFF.

The chain links TRBV4-2 to TRBJ1-4, with 10 nucleotides matching TRBD1. Germline CDR1 LGHNA, CDR2 YNFKEQ. J was trimmed by 7 bases and V by 3 bases; bases with no gene match: 5. CDR3 length equals 15 residues. In nucleotides, the CDR3 is TGTGCCAGCAGCCACTCCCGGGACAGGGGTGAAAAACTGTTTTTT. Translating it yields CASSHSRDRGEKLFF.

The chain carries TRBV5-1 and TRBJ1-2; the match to TRBD1 covers 7 bases. CDR3 length equals 14 residues. Germline CDR1 SGHRS, CDR2 YFSETQ. V trimming: 3 bases; J trimming: 8 bases; junction bases outside the gene matches: 10. The CDR3 loop reads CASSSGQDWGGYTF. In DNA, the CDR3 is TGCGCCAGCAGCTCCGGACAGGATTGGGGGGGCTACACCTTC.

The V call is TRBV28, the J call TRBJ1-6; D not resolved. Between the trimmed V and J ends, which lost 7 bases and 8 bases, there was a span of 15 bases. CDR3 length: 14 residues. The germline gives CDR1 MDHEN, CDR2 SYDVKM. Here the CDR3 DNA reads TGTGCCAGCACCAACCGGCCTAGGGATTCACCCCTCCACTTT. It is translated as CASTNRPRDSPLHF.

The sample holds one count of this clone. This chain links TRBV27 with TRBJ2-1, with 7 bases aligning to TRBD2. The CDR3 extends over 15 amino acids. The junction had 9 bases not matched to a gene; V was cut back by 6 bases and J by 4 bases. Germline CDR1 is MNHEY and CDR2 is SMNVEV (reference sequence). The CDR3 nucleotides are TGTGCCAGCAGAATACCTAGCGGTTCTTACAATGAGCAGTTCTTC. The encoded protein is CASRIPSGSYNEQFF.

The chain is built from TRBV3-1 (or the pseudogene TRBV3-2) and TRBJ1-1, with D maybe TRBD1 (6 bases). V shed 3 bases and J shed 4 bases, with 9 bases lying between them. CDR1 and CDR2 from the germline V gene are LGHDT and YNNKEL (reference sequence). CDR3 length: 13 residues. The DNA for the CDR3 is TGTGCCAGCAGCCACCTAGGGGGCACTGAAGCTTTCTTT. This gives the protein CASSHLGGTEAFF.

V usage is TRBV6-6 and J usage is TRBJ2-1, with D unclear. This CDR3 is built from 12 residues. Germline CDR1 is MNHNY and CDR2 is SVGAGI (reference sequence). V lost 0 bases and J lost 8, with 5 bases in between. Here the CDR3 reads CASSYSGHEQFF. DNA of the CDR3: TGTGCCAGCAGTTACTCCGGCCATGAGCAGTTCTTC.

V usage is TRBV5-1 and J usage is TRBJ1-1; D is unresolved. V dropped 4 bases and J dropped 2 bases, with 15 bases sitting between them. The CDR3 length is 15 residues. Per germline, CDR1 SGHRS and CDR2 YFSETQ. CDR3 in DNA: TGCGCCAGCAGCCACAATGGGGAGAAAAACACTGAAGCTTTCTTT. It specifies CASSHNGEKNTEAFF. Filled out from reference TRBV5-1 and TRBJ1-1, the complete variable domain reads KAGVTQTPRYLIKTRGQQVTLSCSPISGHRSVSWYQQTPGQGLQFLFEYFSETQRNKGNFPGRFSGRQFSNSRSEMNVSTLELGDSALYLCASSHNGEKNTEAFFGQGTRLTVV.

The CDR3 reads CASSLEWTRGKLFF. The CDR3 bases are TGTGCCAGCAGCTTAGAGTGGACGAGAGGAAAACTGTTTTTT. The chain combines TRBV7-2 with TRBJ1-4; D unclear. V dropped 1 base and J dropped 10 bases, with 13 bases sitting between them. In germline, CDR1 is SGHTA, CDR2 FQGNSA. The CDR3 spans 14 residues.

The rearrangement joins TRBV12-5 to TRBJ2-1; D not resolved. Looked up from germline, CDR1 is LGHNT and CDR2 is FRNRAP. The CDR3 has 16 amino acids. V was pared by 0 bases and J by 4 bases, with 13 bases between. In nucleotides, the CDR3 is TGTGCTAGTGGTTTGGTACTCGGTCAGCTTTACAATGAGCAGTTCTTC. Translated: CASGLVLGQLYNEQFF.

The chain recombines TRBV19 with TRBJ1-1, with 10 bases matching TRBD1. The V segment lost 6 bases and the J segment 1 base; nucleotides outside the gene matches: 5. Germline CDR1 is LNHDA and CDR2 is SQIVND (reference sequence). The CDR3 runs 15 residues. CDR3 amino acids: CASRGTGAPNTEAFF. CDR3 bases: TGTGCCAGTAGGGGGACAGGGGCGCCGAACACTGAAGCTTTCTTT.

This sequence joins TRBV7-3 and TRBJ2-1; D could derive from TRBD1 or TRBD2 (5 bases each). Germline V gene sequence: CDR1 SGHTA, CDR2 FQGTGA. The V and J ends lost 5 bases and 4 bases respectively, with 12 bases between them. The CDR3 runs 14 residues. The CDR3 DNA reads as TGTGCCAGCAGCCCCGGGACCCCTTACAATGAGCAGTTCTTC. Its translation: CASSPGTPYNEQFF.

This rearrangement joins TRBV7-9 to TRBJ2-4; D unclear. Trimming shortened V by 7 bases and J by 8 bases, and 15 bases separated the two germline ends. CDR1 is SEHNR, CDR2 FQNEAQ, per germline (reference sequence). The CDR3 sequence is 13 residues long. In nucleotides, the CDR3 is TGTGCCAGCACACCCCCCCCTAATTACATTCAGTACTTC. It codes for CASTPPPNYIQYF. The variable domain in full, completed from reference TRBV7-9 and TRBJ2-4, reads DTGVSQNPRHKITKRGQNVTFRCDPISEHNRLYWYRQTLGQGPEFLTYFQNEAQLEKSRLLSDRFSAERPKGSFSTLEIQRTEQGDSAMYLCASTPPPNYIQYFGAGTRLSVL.

V gene TRBV11-3 combines with J gene TRBJ2-2; D is ambiguous. Trimming left V 1 base short and J 7 bases short, with 7 bases between. CDR3 size: 13 residues. The V gene's germline CDR1 is SGHNT and CDR2 YENEEA. CDR3 in amino acids: CASSLASSGELFF. CDR3 coding DNA: TGTGCCAGCAGCTTAGCCTCCAGCGGGGAGCTGTTTTTT. Using reference TRBV11-3 and TRBJ2-2 for the parts outside the CDR3, the full variable domain is EAGVVQSPRYKIIEKKQPVAFWCNPISGHNTLYWYLQNLGQGPELLIRYENEEAVDDSQLPKDRFSAERLKGVDSTLKIQPAELGDSAVYLCASSLASSGELFFGEGSRLTVL.

The V and J genes are TRBV2 and TRBJ2-5, with 7 bases matching TRBD1. Germline lookup yields CDR1 SNHLY and CDR2 FYNNEI. The CDR3 has 15 residues. The V and J ends lost 5 bases and 5 bases, in that order; junction bases with no gene match: 11. CDR3 sequence reads: CASSQLTGVGETQYF. The CDR3 DNA is TGTGCCAGCAGTCAACTTACAGGGGTCGGGGAGACCCAGTACTTC.

The chain is built from TRBV19 and TRBJ2-1; 14 nucleotides line up with TRBD2. The V gene's germline CDR1 is LNHDA and CDR2 SQIVND (reference sequence). The CDR3 is 20 residues long. J gave up 5 bases and V 3 bases, and 15 bases lay outside the gene matches. The CDR3 region is CASSIRGTSGSFGGNNEQFF. The CDR3 nucleotides are TGTGCCAGTAGTATTCGCGGGACTAGCGGGAGTTTCGGAGGGAACAATGAGCAGTTCTTC.